This T cell receptor (beta chain) appears in the sequencing data of a study of CD8+CD57+ T cells in acquired aplastic anemia. For the study at large: Average DNA yield from sorted CD4+ and CD8+ cells was approximately 3.2 ug. Points from the study as a whole: Both patients and controls carried the same twenty-nine CD8+ CDR3 sequences.

The V gene's germline CDR1 is MDHEN and CDR2 SYDVKM. The V gene end was trimmed by 2 bases and the J gene end by 9 bases; junction bases not matched to a gene: 11. This CDR3 is 16 amino acids long. Notes on this clonotype: As yet, its antigen is unknown.

Genomic DNA, serving as template, underwent TCR beta VDJ and CDR3 profiling. MiXCR, run by TCRdb on the reads, gives a single entry per CDR3 protein. The sample yields some 180,000 distinct CDR3 sequences, about 47% seen once. The V gene is TRBV28, the J gene TRBJ2-7, with 12 bases aligning to TRBD2. The receptor was derived from a human donor in good health. Input material: sorted CD4+, CD8+, or CD8+CD57+ T cells (not recorded which) from PBMCs. The CDR3 DNA is TGTGCCAGCAGTTTAGGCGCTAGCGGGAGGGCCGGCGGGCAGTACTTC. It is translated as CASSLGASGRAGGQYF.